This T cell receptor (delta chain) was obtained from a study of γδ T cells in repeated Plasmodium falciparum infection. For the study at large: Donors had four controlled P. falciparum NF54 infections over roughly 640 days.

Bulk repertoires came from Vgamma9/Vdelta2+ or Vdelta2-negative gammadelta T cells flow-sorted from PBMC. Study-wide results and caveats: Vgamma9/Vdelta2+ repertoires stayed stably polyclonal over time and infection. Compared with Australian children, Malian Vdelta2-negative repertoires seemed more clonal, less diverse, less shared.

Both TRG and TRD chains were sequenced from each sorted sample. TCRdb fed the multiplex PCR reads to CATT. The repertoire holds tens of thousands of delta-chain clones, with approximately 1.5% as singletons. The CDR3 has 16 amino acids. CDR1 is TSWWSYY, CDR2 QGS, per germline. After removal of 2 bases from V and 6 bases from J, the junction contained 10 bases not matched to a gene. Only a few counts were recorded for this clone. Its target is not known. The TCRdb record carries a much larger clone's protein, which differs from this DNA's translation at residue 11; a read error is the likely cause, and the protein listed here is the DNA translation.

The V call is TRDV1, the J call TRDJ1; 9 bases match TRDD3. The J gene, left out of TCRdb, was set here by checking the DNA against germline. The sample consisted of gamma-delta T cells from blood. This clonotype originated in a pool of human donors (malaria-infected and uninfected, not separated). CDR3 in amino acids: CALGEFPLGDRYKLIF. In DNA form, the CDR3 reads TGTGCTCTTGGGGAATTCCCATTGGGGGATAGATATAAACTCATCTTT.